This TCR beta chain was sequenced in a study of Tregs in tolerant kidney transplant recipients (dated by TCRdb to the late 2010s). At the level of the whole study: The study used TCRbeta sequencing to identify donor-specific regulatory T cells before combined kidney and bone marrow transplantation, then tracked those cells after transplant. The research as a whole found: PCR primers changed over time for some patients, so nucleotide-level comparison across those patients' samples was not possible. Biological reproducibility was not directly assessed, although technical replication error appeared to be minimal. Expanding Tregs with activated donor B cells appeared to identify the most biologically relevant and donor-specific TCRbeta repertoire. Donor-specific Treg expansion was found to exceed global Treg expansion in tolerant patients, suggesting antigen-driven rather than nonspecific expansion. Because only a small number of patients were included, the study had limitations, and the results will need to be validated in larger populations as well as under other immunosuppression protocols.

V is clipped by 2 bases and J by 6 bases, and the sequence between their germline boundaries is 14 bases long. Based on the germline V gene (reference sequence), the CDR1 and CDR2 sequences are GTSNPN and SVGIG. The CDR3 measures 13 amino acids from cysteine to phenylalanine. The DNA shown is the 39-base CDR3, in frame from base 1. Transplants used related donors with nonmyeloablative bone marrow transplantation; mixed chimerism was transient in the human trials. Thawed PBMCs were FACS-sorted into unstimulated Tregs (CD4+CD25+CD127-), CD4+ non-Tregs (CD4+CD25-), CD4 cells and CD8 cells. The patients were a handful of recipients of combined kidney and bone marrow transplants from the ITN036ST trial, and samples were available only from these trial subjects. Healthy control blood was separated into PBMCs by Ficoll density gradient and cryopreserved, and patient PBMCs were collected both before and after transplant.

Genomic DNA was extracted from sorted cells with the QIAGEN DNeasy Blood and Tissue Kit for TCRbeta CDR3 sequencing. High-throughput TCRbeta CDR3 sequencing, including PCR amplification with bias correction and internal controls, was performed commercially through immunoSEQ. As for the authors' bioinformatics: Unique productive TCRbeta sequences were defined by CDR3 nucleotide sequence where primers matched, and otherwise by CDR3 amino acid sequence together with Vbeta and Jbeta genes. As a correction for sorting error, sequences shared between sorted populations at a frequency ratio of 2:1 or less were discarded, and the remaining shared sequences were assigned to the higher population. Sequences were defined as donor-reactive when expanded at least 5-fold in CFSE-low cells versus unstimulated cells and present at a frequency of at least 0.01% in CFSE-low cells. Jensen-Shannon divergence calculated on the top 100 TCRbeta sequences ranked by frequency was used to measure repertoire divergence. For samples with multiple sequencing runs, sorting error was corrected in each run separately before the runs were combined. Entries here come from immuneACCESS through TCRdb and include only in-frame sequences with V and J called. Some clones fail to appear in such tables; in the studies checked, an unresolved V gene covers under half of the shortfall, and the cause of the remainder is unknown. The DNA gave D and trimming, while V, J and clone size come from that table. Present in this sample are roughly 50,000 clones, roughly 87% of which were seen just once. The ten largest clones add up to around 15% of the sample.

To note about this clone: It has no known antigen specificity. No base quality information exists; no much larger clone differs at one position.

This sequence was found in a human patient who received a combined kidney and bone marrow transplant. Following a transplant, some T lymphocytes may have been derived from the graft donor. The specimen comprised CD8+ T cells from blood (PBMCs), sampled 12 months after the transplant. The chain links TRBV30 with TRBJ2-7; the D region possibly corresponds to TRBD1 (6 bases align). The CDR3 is CAWSTGMSPEQYF. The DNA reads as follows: TGTGCCTGGAGTACAGGGATGTCGCCCGAGCAGTACTTC.